Each of the 9 T cell receptor beta chains below was sequenced from the same sample in a study of Graves' ophthalmopathy and Graves' hyperthyroidism. The authors amplified TCR beta CDR3 regions from RNA transcripts. Amplification began with first-round RT-PCR using HTBI primers, then second-round multiplex PCR was performed. TCRdb passed the multiplex PCR reads through MiXCR, listing each CDR3 protein once. The data show about 700,000 distinct CDR3 sequences, with roughly 40% seen just once and 35% to 55% held by the top ten. The sample was peripheral blood. These TCRs come from an adult man with Graves' ophthalmopathy.

The chain uses TRBV10-3 and TRBJ1-4, with D perhaps matching TRBD1 (5 bases). The CDR3 extends over 15 amino acids. Trimming pared 4 bases from V and 0 bases from J, leaving 9 bases between. Germline CDR1 is ENHRY and CDR2 is SYGVKD. This chain's CDR3 is CAISVLGATNEKLFF. CDR3 DNA sequence: TGTGCCATCAGTGTACTGGGGGCAACTAATGAAAAACTGTTTTTT.

DNA for the CDR3: TGCAGCAACCGAGGCAGGCCTCACTATGGCTACACCTTC. Protein product: CSNRGRPHYGYTF. J is TRBJ1-2 and V is TRBV29-1; D ambiguous. Germline V lookup: CDR1 SQVTM, CDR2 ANQGSEA. CDR3 length equals 13 residues. V was trimmed by 8 bases and J by 3 bases, leaving 16 bases between them.

There are a few counts of this clonotype. At one boundary the junction diverges from the germline segment, which might be a read error. This chain uses TRBV7-9 with TRBJ2-5, with 11 bases matching TRBD2. Germline V gene sequence: CDR1 SEHNR, CDR2 FQNEAQ (reference sequence). This CDR3 region has 17 residues. The CDR3 loop is CASSLAIRLAGQETQYF. The CDR3 DNA reads as TGCGCCAGCAGCTTGGCGATCCGACTAGCGGGGCAAGAGACCCAGTACTTC.

This clonotype was found a few times. DNA of the CDR3: TGCAGTGCTAGGGAAGACAGGGTGAACACTGAAGCTTTCTTT. Protein product: CSAREDRVNTEAFF. The V and J genes are TRBV20-1 and TRBJ1-1; 7 nucleotides line up with TRBD1. This CDR3 region has 14 residues. The V and J ends lost 3 bases and 0 bases, in that order; junction bases with no gene match: 4. The germline V gene has CDR1 DFQATT and CDR2 SNEGSKA (reference sequence).

The chain is built from TRBV7-2 and TRBJ2-7; 8 bases line up with TRBD2. With V trimmed by 3 bases and J by 0 bases, 7 bases remained unmatched. Germline V gene lookup returns CDR1 SGHTA and CDR2 FQGNSA. The CDR3 totals 16 residues. The CDR3 loop is CASSLPLAGASYEQYF. The CDR3 DNA follows: TGTGCCAGCAGCTTGCCCCTAGCGGGTGCCTCCTACGAGCAGTACTTC.

Only a few counts were recorded for this clonotype. One end of the junction does not line up with germline, which may come from a read error. The DNA for the CDR3 is TGTGCCTGCAGGTTAACAGGGGCGGAGCAGTACTTC. Protein: CACRLTGAEQYF. The rearrangement uses TRBV25-1 and TRBJ2-7; 7 bases agree with TRBD1. Germline V CDR1 and CDR2: MGHDK, SYGVNS. This CDR3 is built from 12 residues.

This chain's CDR3 is CASSFGLAGDTTEAFF. The CDR3 region has the DNA TGTGCCAGCAGCTTCGGACTAGCGGGGGACACCACTGAAGCTTTCTTT. The chain couples TRBV7-6 to TRBJ1-1, with a possible D match to TRBD1 (6 bases). CDR3 length equals 16 residues. CDR1 and CDR2 from the germline V gene are SGHVS and FNYEAQ. V lost 3 bases and J 4 bases, leaving 18 bases between the germline ends.

There are a few counts of this clonotype. V usage is TRBV7-2 and J usage is TRBJ2-5, with 7 bases matching TRBD2. Germline values: CDR1 SGHTA, CDR2 FQGNSA. This CDR3 is built from 16 residues. With V trimmed by 5 bases and J by 1 base, 10 bases remained unmatched. In nucleotides, the CDR3 is TGTGCCAGCAGCCAAGGGGAGGGAGCCATCCAAGAGACCCAGTACTTC. This encodes CASSQGEGAIQETQYF.

This clonotype was counted ten times or more. The chain couples TRBV10-3 to TRBJ1-4; no clear D gene. This CDR3 is 14 amino acids long. Trimming cost V 0 bases and J 5 bases, with 7 bases left between them. CDR1 and CDR2 from the germline V gene are ENHRY and SYGVKD. The DNA for the CDR3 is TGTGCCATCAGTGAGTCGAGCAGGAATGAAAAACTGTTTTTT. Translation: CAISESSRNEKLFF.